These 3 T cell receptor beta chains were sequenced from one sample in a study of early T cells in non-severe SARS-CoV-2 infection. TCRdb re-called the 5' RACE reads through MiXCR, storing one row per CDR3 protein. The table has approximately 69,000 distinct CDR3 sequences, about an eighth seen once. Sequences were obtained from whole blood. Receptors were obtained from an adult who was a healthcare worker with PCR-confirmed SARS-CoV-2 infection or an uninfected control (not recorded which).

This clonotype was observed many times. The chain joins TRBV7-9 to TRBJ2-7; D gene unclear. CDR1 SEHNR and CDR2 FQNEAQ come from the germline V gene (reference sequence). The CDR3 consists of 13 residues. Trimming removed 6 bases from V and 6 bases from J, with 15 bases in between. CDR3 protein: CASSSQWVVEQYF. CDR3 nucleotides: TGTGCCAGCAGTTCCCAATGGGTGGTCGAGCAGTACTTC.

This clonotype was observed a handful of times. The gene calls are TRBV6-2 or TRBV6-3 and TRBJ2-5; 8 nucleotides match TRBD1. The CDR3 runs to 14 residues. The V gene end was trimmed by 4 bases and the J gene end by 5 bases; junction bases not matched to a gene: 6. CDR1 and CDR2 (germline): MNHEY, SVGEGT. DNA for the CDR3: TGTGCCAGCAGTTTCGGACAGGGTGGTGAGACCCAGTACTTC. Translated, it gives CASSFGQGGETQYF.

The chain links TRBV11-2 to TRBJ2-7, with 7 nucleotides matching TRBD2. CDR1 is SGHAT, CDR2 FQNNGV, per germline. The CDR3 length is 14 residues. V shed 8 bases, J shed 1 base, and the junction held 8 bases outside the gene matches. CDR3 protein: CASAIGGLSYEQYF. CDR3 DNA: TGTGCCAGCGCCATCGGGGGGTTATCCTACGAGCAGTACTTC.